The T cell receptor beta chain described here comes from a study of Ad26.COV2.S vaccination and SARS-CoV-2 variants. Regarding the study as a whole: Vaccine and placebo recipients had comparable breadth of non-spike TCRs.

Sequenced by immunoSEQ multiplex PCR; TCRdb stores in-frame clones only, minus some. The sample lists about 480,000 clones, roughly 87% seen once, with about 13% in the top ten. Details on this clone: What it binds is unknown.

The germline V gene has CDR1 GTSNPN and CDR2 SVGIG (reference sequence). The CDR3 contains 14 residues. V trimming: 4 bases; J trimming: 7 bases; junction bases outside the gene matches: 9. The treatment denotes: roughly 19 received Ad26.COV2.S at low or high dose, single or two shots; 5 received placebo; per-sample allocation not given. Specimens were obtained on day 63 following the first vaccine or placebo injection. The V and J genes are TRBV30 and TRBJ2-5, with 10 bases fitting TRBD2. The clonotype comes from a person aged 18-60 years who received the Ad26.COV2.S COVID-19 vaccine or a placebo. The material sequenced was peripheral blood, taken in a trial of Ad26.COV2.S vaccine versus placebo. The CDR3 loop reads CAWISGRGVGTQYF. Here the CDR3 DNA reads TGTGCCTGGATAAGCGGGAGGGGTGTGGGGACCCAGTACTTC.